Below are 2 T cell receptor beta chains sequenced from a single sample in a study of chronic HIV infection and antiretroviral therapy. TCRdb reprocessed the 5' RACE reads with MiXCR, giving one entry per CDR3 protein. Here the sample spans about 38,000 distinct CDR3 sequences, roughly 8.2% being singletons. The sample consisted of peripheral blood. The receptor source for this set is an adult who had HIV and had not received antiretroviral therapy, or was an uninfected healthy control (not recorded which).

The chain combines TRBV15 with TRBJ2-1; 8 bases match TRBD2. The V gene's germline CDR1 is LNHNV and CDR2 YYDKDF (reference sequence). The CDR3 spans 15 residues. Trimming took 2 bases from V and 7 from J; bases not matched to a gene: 7. The CDR3 DNA is TGTGCCACCAGCAGATCTAGCGGGTTTTCGAATGAGCAGTTCTTC. Translated: CATSRSSGFSNEQFF.

The chain employs TRBV28 and TRBJ1-1; possibly TRBD1 for D (5 bases). Germline V CDR1 and CDR2: MDHEN, SYDVKM. CDR3 length: 15 residues. Trimming took off 3 bases at V and 3 bases at J, with 14 bases between the two ends. CDR3 region: CASSFSGPSDTEAFF. DNA of the CDR3: TGTGCCAGCAGTTTTTCAGGGCCGTCGGACACTGAAGCTTTCTTT.